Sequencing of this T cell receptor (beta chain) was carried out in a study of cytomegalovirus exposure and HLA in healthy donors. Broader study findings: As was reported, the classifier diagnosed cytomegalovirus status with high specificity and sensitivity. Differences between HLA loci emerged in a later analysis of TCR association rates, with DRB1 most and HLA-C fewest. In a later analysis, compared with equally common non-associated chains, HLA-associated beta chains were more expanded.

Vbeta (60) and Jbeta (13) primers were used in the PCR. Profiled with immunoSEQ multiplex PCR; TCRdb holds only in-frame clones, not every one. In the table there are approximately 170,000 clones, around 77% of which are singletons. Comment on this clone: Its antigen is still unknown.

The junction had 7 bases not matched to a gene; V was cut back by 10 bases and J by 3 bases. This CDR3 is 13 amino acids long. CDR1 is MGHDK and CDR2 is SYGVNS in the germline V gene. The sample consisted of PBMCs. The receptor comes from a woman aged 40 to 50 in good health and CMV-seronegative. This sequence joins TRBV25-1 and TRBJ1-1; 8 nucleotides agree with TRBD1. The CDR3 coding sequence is TGTGCCACCAGGGGGCCCGGGTACACTGAAGCTTTCTTT. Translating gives CATRGPGYTEAFF.